These 2 T cell receptor beta chains originate from one sample sequenced in a study of a mutant IDH1 vaccine in newly diagnosed glioma. TCRdb's table, derived via immunoSEQ multiplex PCR, lists solely in-frame clones and lacks some. The sample lists tens of thousands of clones, about three quarters seen once, with around 4.6% in the top ten. Specified time point: week 47, end of study. Topical imiquimod was applied with each vaccine dose, which held 300 ug of mutant IDH1 20-mer peptide. Which antigens these TCRs recognize remains unknown. Sequencing was performed on PBMCs, taken from a glioma patient whose treatment included an IDH1 peptide vaccine. These receptors originate from a middle-aged woman with glioma. Some clones in this sample may be carry-over from other donors' samples.

This chain links TRBV27 with TRBJ1-1; no definite D call. The CDR3 contains 15 residues. Germline CDR1 is MNHEY and CDR2 is SMNVEV (reference sequence). V was trimmed by 6 bases and J by 5 bases, leaving 19 bases between them. The CDR3 region has the DNA TGTGCCAGCAGCCTCGAGGCCTTCGAGGGAACTGAAGCTTTCTTT. Translated: CASSLEAFEGTEAFF.

The chain is built from TRBV29-1 and TRBJ1-2; D remains ambiguous. The CDR3 covers 16 residues. Germline V lookup: CDR1 SQVTM, CDR2 ANQGSEA. Trimming removed 0 bases from V and 3 bases from J, with 17 bases in between. CDR3 residues: CSVEDLGEGVHYGYTF. The CDR3 region has the DNA TGCAGCGTTGAAGATCTCGGCGAAGGCGTTCACTATGGCTACACCTTC.